This T cell receptor beta chain was retrieved from a study of shared clonotypes between healthy human individuals. Study results and limitations: When naive CD4 clonotypes were compared across a few donors, 4% to 6.5% were shared.

From germline, CDR1 is SGHRS and CDR2 YFSETQ. The germline V and J ends were trimmed by 0 bases and 5 bases, with 8 bases remaining between them. The CDR3 is 13 residues long. The table came from immunoSEQ multiplex PCR; TCRdb's copy has only in-frame clones and leaves some out. The sample has 1.6 million or so clones, roughly 96% seen once; the top ten hold 1% to 1.5%. As for this clone: As yet, its antigen is unknown.

The origin of this receptor is a man aged 25-45 years in good health. Sequencing was done on a sample of naive CD4+ T cells sorted from blood. Subset meaning: CD45RA+ positively selected. The J gene is TRBJ1-2, the V gene TRBV5-1; D remains unclear. As DNA, the CDR3 is TGCGCCAGCAGCTTGGGGACGGCTTATGGCTACACCTTC. It is translated as CASSLGTAYGYTF. Full variable domain (missing parts from reference TRBV5-1 and TRBJ1-2): KAGVTQTPRYLIKTRGQQVTLSCSPISGHRSVSWYQQTPGQGLQFLFEYFSETQRNKGNFPGRFSGRQFSNSRSEMNVSTLELGDSALYLCASSLGTAYGYTFGSGTRLTVV.